This TCR beta chain stems from a study of beta chain features in type 1 diabetes. The study, taken as a whole, reports: Whether TCRB rearrangement is influenced by HLA type was left unresolved in this analysis. TCRB CDR3s from Type 1 diabetes patients were moderately but significantly shorter in all four CD4+ subsets. Compared with healthy donors, patients appeared to share more similar naive, central memory and regulatory TCRB repertoires. Patients with type 1 diabetes showed fewer VDJ junction insertions and more deletions.

The V gene's germline CDR1 is SQVTM and CDR2 ANQGSEA. Trimming left V 8 bases short and J 6 bases short, with 19 bases between. The CDR3 totals 14 residues. A word on this clone: Its specificity is unknown.

Every isolated RNA sample was fully reverse transcribed, so sequencing captured expressed TCRB transcripts. Repertoires were generated with immunoSEQ multiplex PCR, while TCRdb's copy carries only in-frame clones and drops some. This table has 200,000 to 250,000 clones, roughly 13% appearing once. A heparinised blood draw that averaged around 100 mL was obtained once from each donor. Sequencing was carried out using naive CD4+ T cells from blood. The chain has TRBV29-1 and TRBJ2-2, with D possibly matching TRBD2 (6 bases). The clonotype originates from a young man with type 1 diabetes. CDR3 coding DNA: TGCAGCCCGAGACTAGATGGAGACCCCGGGGAGCTGTTTTTT. Amino acids: CSPRLDGDPGELFF.